Presented here are 14 T cell receptor beta chains from one specimen sequenced in a study of blood T cells in healthy people across ages. The second PCR ran about 6 to 12 cycles with a sample-barcoded 5' primer and J-beta primers. TCRdb passed the 5' RACE reads through MiXCR, listing each CDR3 protein once. This table holds 1 million to 1.2 million distinct CDR3 sequences, 35% to 45% found once. Sequenced input: blood. The receptors derive from a man between 18 and 29 years old in good health.

This clonotype was seen a handful of times. This chain joins TRBV15 and TRBJ1-2; D is ambiguous. Deletions cut 0 bases from V and 4 bases from J, with 12 bases between. Germline-derived CDR1 and CDR2 are LNHNV and YYDKDF (reference sequence). The length of the CDR3 is 15 residues. The CDR3: CATSRDVGSFYGYTF. In DNA form, the CDR3 reads TGTGCCACCAGCAGAGATGTGGGCAGTTTCTATGGCTACACCTTC.

This clonotype was observed a few times. A read error may be the cause here, since a much bigger clone is one base away. J is TRBJ2-7 and V is TRBV4-3, with 11 bases identical to TRBD2. There are 20 residues in the CDR3. Losses at the gene ends were 4 bases for V and 1 base for J; bases not matched to a gene: 18. Germline V gene data show CDR1 as LGHNA and CDR2 as YSLEER. CDR3 nucleotide sequence: TGCGCCAGCAGCCGGATAATCGCGACTAGCGGGGTTCCAGAATCCTACGAGCAGTACTTC. Translated: CASSRIIATSGVPESYEQYF.

The rearrangement links TRBV12-3 or TRBV12-4 to TRBJ1-5, with TRBD1 matching over 8 bases. Trimming cost V 4 bases and J 2 bases; bases outside gene matches: 16. The CDR3 length is 19 residues. CDR3 sequence reads: CASSSSGDRTGCGNQPQHF. The CDR3 DNA follows: TGTGCCAGCAGTTCATCCGGGGACAGGACCGGGTGTGGCAATCAGCCCCAGCATTTT.

The CDR3 here is CASSQWGLAGTDTQYF. The CDR3 DNA sequence: TGTGCCAGCAGTCAATGGGGACTAGCGGGAACAGATACGCAGTATTTT. The chain employs TRBV6-6 and TRBJ2-3; 13 bases are shared with TRBD2. The CDR3 is 16 residues long. Germline-derived CDR1 and CDR2 are MNHNY and SVGAGI (reference sequence). The J segment lost 3 bases and the V segment lost 5 bases, leaving 5 bases of the junction unmatched.

This clonotype occurred a few times. This chain links TRBV6-5 with TRBJ1-1; D is unresolved. Germline loops: CDR1 MNHEY, CDR2 SVGAGI. The CDR3 runs to 16 residues. Trimming left V 0 bases short and J 1 base short, with 12 bases between. This CDR3 reads CASSYSSTLRNTEAFF. The CDR3 DNA reads as TGTGCCAGCAGTTACTCGTCTACGTTACGGAACACTGAAGCTTTCTTT.

The chain has TRBV5-1 and TRBJ2-3, with TRBD2 as a possible D gene (5 bases). V was shortened by 5 bases and J by 4 bases, with 20 bases between the two germline ends. The CDR3 runs 16 residues. Per germline, CDR1 SGHRS and CDR2 YFSETQ. The CDR3, as DNA: TGCGCCAGCAGGCTAGCACCACGAGCGGTAGCAGATACGCAGTATTTT. The encoded protein is CASRLAPRAVADTQYF. The entire variable domain, with the rest obtained from reference TRBV5-1 and TRBJ2-3, is as follows: KAGVTQTPRYLIKTRGQQVTLSCSPISGHRSVSWYQQTPGQGLQFLFEYFSETQRNKGNFPGRFSGRQFSNSRSEMNVSTLELGDSALYLCASRLAPRAVADTQYFGPGTRLTVL.

This clonotype was picked up a small number of times. This chain links TRBV7-9 with TRBJ1-1; tentatively, D is TRBD1 (5 bases). CDR1 is SEHNR and CDR2 is FQNEAQ in the germline V gene (reference sequence). This CDR3 has 15 residues. V was cut by 5 bases and J by 0 bases, with 13 bases left in between. CDR3 amino acids: CASSPSRQLNTEAFF. As DNA, the CDR3 is TGTGCCAGCAGCCCTTCACGACAGCTGAACACTGAAGCTTTCTTT.

This clonotype showed up just a few times. The chain is built from TRBV27 and TRBJ1-2; TRBD1 might be the D (6 bases). The V end lost 3 bases, the J end lost 4 bases, and 9 bases lay between the germline ends. The CDR3 runs 13 residues. Germline CDR1 reads MNHEY; CDR2 reads SMNVEV (reference sequence). The CDR3 spells CASSFHRAYGYTF. CDR3 coding DNA: TGTGCCAGCAGTTTTCACAGGGCCTATGGCTACACCTTC.

This chain links TRBV5-4 with TRBJ2-5; D perhaps matches TRBD1 (5 bases). This CDR3 is built from 14 residues. Looked up from germline, CDR1 is SGHNT and CDR2 is YYREEE (reference sequence). V lost 4 bases, J lost 3 bases, and 13 bases lay in between. CDR3 sequence: CASSVESREETQYF. The CDR3 DNA sequence: TGTGCCAGCAGCGTGGAGTCCAGGGAAGAGACCCAGTACTTC.

This clonotype has more than one count but fewer than ten. The V gene is TRBV20-1, the J gene TRBJ2-3, with D perhaps TRBD1 or TRBD2 (5 bases each). With 3 bases removed from V and 2 bases from J, the gap between germline ends came to 12 bases. The germline gives CDR1 DFQATT, CDR2 SNEGSKA (reference sequence). This CDR3 has 14 amino acids. Here the CDR3 DNA reads TGCAGTGCTAGGGGGGTACTAAACACAGATACGCAGTATTTT. It yields the protein CSARGVLNTDTQYF.

The chain has TRBV18 and TRBJ2-6; possible D gene TRBD1, 6 bases. CDR1 and CDR2 from the germline V gene are KGHSH and LQKENI. The length of the CDR3 is 18 residues. The V and J ends lost 2 bases and 0 bases respectively, with 14 bases between them. CDR3 protein: CASSPAKDRASGANVLTF. CDR3 in DNA: TGTGCCAGCTCACCAGCTAAGGACAGAGCCTCTGGGGCCAACGTCCTGACTTTC.

The chain joins TRBV20-1 to TRBJ2-3; no definite D call. Per the germline V gene, CDR1 is DFQATT and CDR2 is SNEGSKA (reference sequence). V lost 1 base and J 0 bases, leaving 11 bases between the germline ends. The CDR3 totals 15 residues. CDR3 bases: TGCAGTGCTAGAGGAAACCCAAAGAGCACAGATACGCAGTATTTT. Its protein product is CSARGNPKSTDTQYF.

A word on this clonotype: This may stem from a read error, because a much larger clone lies one nucleotide away. The chain links TRBV5-1 to TRBJ2-1; TRBD1 matches 7 bases. CDR3 length equals 15 residues. Germline V gives CDR1 SGHRS, CDR2 YFSETQ. Written as DNA, the CDR3 is TGCGCCAGCCGATCACAGGGGAGCTCCTACAATGAGCGGTTCTTC. This sequence encodes CASRSQGSSYNERFF.

The rearrangement links TRBV5-1 to TRBJ2-5; D is ambiguous. The CDR3 extends over 11 amino acids. The ends were cut back, 3 bases at V and 5 bases at J, with 5 bases in the middle. Per germline, CDR1 SGHRS and CDR2 YFSETQ. The chain's CDR3 is CASSSPETQYF. The CDR3 coding sequence is TGCGCCAGCAGCTCGCCGGAGACCCAGTACTTC.